Listed here are 17 T cell receptor beta chains from one sample, sequenced in a study of T cells in Graves' hyperthyroidism and ophthalmopathy (dated by TCRdb to about 2019). The receptor library was made with multiplex PCR. The listed sequencing device is Illumina HiSeq 2000. Amplification of TCR beta CDR3 regions was carried out from RNA transcripts. The first round of RT-PCR for the TCR CDR3 was performed with the HTBI primer set and the Qiagen OneStep RT-PCR kit. TCRdb reran the public reads through fastp at Q25 and MiXCR, keeping productive beta chains. Under each unique CDR3 protein, matching rows form one entry showing the most common genes and DNA. Recorded for this sample are approximately 560,000 distinct CDR3 sequences; under 60% of them occurred a single time. Nearly 8.5% of the sample is taken by the ten largest. Sequencing input: peripheral blood or thyroid tissue (not recorded which). The origin of the receptors is a woman between 18 and 30 years old with Graves' hyperthyroidism. Donor details come from another sample of the same person, matched by shared clones.

This chain joins TRBV7-3 and TRBJ1-1; D uncertain. The V end lost 0 bases, the J end lost 3 bases, and 5 bases lay between the germline ends. The CDR3 covers 13 residues. Germline V CDR1 and CDR2: SGHTA, FQGTGA. The CDR3 sequence: CASSLTQDTEAFF. In DNA, the CDR3 is TGTGCCAGCAGCTTAACGCAGGACACTGAAGCTTTCTTT.

The rearrangement uses TRBV29-1 and TRBJ2-2; D might be TRBD1 or TRBD2, each matching 6 bases. CDR1 SQVTM and CDR2 ANQGSEA come from the germline V gene. V shed 3 bases and J shed 4 bases, with 12 bases lying between them. This CDR3 comprises 14 residues. CDR3 protein: CSVEGAGITGELFF. The CDR3 bases are TGCAGCGTTGAGGGGGCGGGAATCACCGGGGAGCTGTTTTTT.

The rearrangement joins TRBV7-9 to TRBJ1-6; unclear D gene. The germline CDR1 and CDR2 sequences are SEHNR and FQNEAQ (reference sequence). Trimming cost V 5 bases and J 7 bases, with 12 bases left between them. The CDR3 spans 14 residues. CDR3 nucleotide sequence: TGTGCCAGCAGCCCCCAGTCAGCGAATTCACCCCTCCACTTT. Translated: CASSPQSANSPLHF.

This clonotype appeared a few times. The V and J genes are TRBV14 and TRBJ1-1, with 8 nucleotides matching TRBD1. Looked up from germline, CDR1 is SGHDN and CDR2 is FVKESK. The ends lost 1 base at V and 4 bases at J; junction bases unmatched: 5. The CDR3 has 15 residues. The CDR3 sequence is CASSQGRGRFTEAFF. DNA for the CDR3: TGTGCCAGCAGCCAAGGCAGGGGGCGTTTCACTGAAGCTTTCTTT.

In its sample, this clonotype was seen many times. This chain links TRBV9 with TRBJ1-5, with 10 bases fitting TRBD1. The CDR3 spans 14 residues. V lost 3 bases to trimming and J lost 5 bases; unmatched junction nucleotides: 2. CDR1 SGDLS and CDR2 YYNGEE come from the germline V gene. CDR3 loop: CASSDGTGDQPQHF. The CDR3 bases are TGTGCCAGCAGCGACGGGACAGGGGATCAGCCCCAGCATTTT.

This clonotype was recorded many times. This chain links TRBV29-1 with TRBJ1-1; D not certain. CDR1 is SQVTM and CDR2 is ANQGSEA in the germline V gene. The CDR3 sequence is 12 residues long. V was pared by 3 bases and J by 8 bases, with 13 bases between. Written as DNA, the CDR3 is TGCAGCGTTGATCGGGGTCAGAGGGAAGCTTTCTTT. Its protein is CSVDRGQREAFF.

The rearrangement uses TRBV10-3 and TRBJ2-5; 13 nucleotides align to TRBD2. V shed 8 bases, J shed 2 bases, and the junction held 2 bases outside the gene matches. The germline V gene encodes CDR1 ENHRY and CDR2 SYGVKD. The CDR3 covers 14 residues. CDR3 loop: CAIGLAGVQETQYF. The DNA of the CDR3 is TGTGCCATCGGACTAGCGGGAGTACAAGAGACCCAGTACTTC.

The gene calls are TRBV11-1 and TRBJ2-5; TRBD1 matches at 7 bases. Germline lookup yields CDR1 SGHAT and CDR2 FQDESV (reference sequence). With V trimmed by 5 bases and J by 2 bases, 5 bases remained unmatched. This CDR3 is built from 14 residues. Written as DNA, the CDR3 is TGTGCCAGCAGCCCTCACAGGGGTCAAGAGACCCAGTACTTC. It encodes CASSPHRGQETQYF.

This clonotype was observed a single time. The V call is TRBV7-2, the J call TRBJ2-2, with a weak D call TRBD1 (6 bases). CDR3 length: 16 amino acids. The V end lost 3 bases, the J end lost 3 bases, and 14 bases lay between the germline ends. Germline V lookup: CDR1 SGHTA, CDR2 FQGNSA. In DNA, the CDR3 is TGTGCCAGCAGCTTTCTCCGGGACACCTACACCGGGGAGCTGTTTTTT. This translates into CASSFLRDTYTGELFF.

Many counts were recorded for this clonotype. V usage is TRBV29-1 and J usage is TRBJ2-5, with D possibly TRBD2 on 5 matching bases. This CDR3 contains 13 residues. Germline loops: CDR1 SQVTM, CDR2 ANQGSEA. Trimming cost V 7 bases and J 5 bases, with 17 bases left between them. For the CDR3, the DNA is TGCAGCGGCCTACATGTACCGGGGGAGACCCAGTACTTC. This translates into CSGLHVPGETQYF. The variable domain in full, completed from reference TRBV29-1 and TRBJ2-5, reads SAVISQKPSRDICQRGTSLTIQCQVDSQVTMMFWYRQQPGQSLTLIATANQGSEATYESGFVIDKFPISRPNLTFSTLTVSNMSPEDSSIYLCSGLHVPGETQYFGPGTRLLVL.

This rearrangement joins TRBV29-1 to TRBJ2-7; the D gene is possibly TRBD2 (5 bases). Trimming cost V 7 bases and J 4 bases, with 14 bases left between them. The CDR3 has 12 residues. Per the germline V gene, CDR1 is SQVTM and CDR2 is ANQGSEA. The CDR3 nucleotides read TGCAGCGGGACTCGGGAACAATACGAGCAGTACTTC. Translating gives CSGTREQYEQYF.

This chain uses TRBV6-1 with TRBJ2-7, with 8 bases aligning to TRBD1. Unmatched junction bases numbered 9, after V lost 4 bases and J lost 4 bases. Looked up from germline, CDR1 is MNHNS and CDR2 is SASEGT. The CDR3 totals 15 residues. This CDR3 reads CASSGRQGTGYEQYF. The CDR3 DNA is TGTGCCAGCAGTGGCCGACAGGGGACTGGTTACGAGCAGTACTTC.

This clonotype has only one observation. V and J are TRBV2 and TRBJ2-2, with D hard to call. Germline V gives CDR1 SNHLY, CDR2 FYNNEI. The CDR3 covers 15 residues. V lost 3 bases and J lost 1, with 9 bases in between. This CDR3 is CASSDVQLNTGELFF. DNA for the CDR3: TGTGCCAGCAGTGATGTCCAATTGAACACCGGGGAGCTGTTTTTT.

This clonotype was recorded once. The chain combines TRBV7-9 with TRBJ2-2; TRBD1 agrees at 9 bases. Germline values: CDR1 SEHNR, CDR2 FQNEAQ (reference sequence). Trimming cost V 5 bases and J 3 bases; bases outside gene matches: 7. This CDR3 comprises 16 residues. The CDR3 region is CASSQGQGRYTGELFF. The CDR3 DNA sequence: TGTGCCAGCAGCCAAGGACAGGGGCGATACACCGGGGAGCTGTTTTTT.

The gene calls are TRBV14 and TRBJ2-6; possibly TRBD1 for D (6 bases). Trimming left V 0 bases short and J 2 bases short, with 14 bases between. CDR3 length: 18 residues. The V gene's germline CDR1 is SGHDN and CDR2 FVKESK. CDR3: CASSQDFVGQPGANVLTF. CDR3 nucleotides: TGTGCCAGCAGCCAAGATTTCGTTGGACAGCCTGGGGCCAACGTCCTGACTTTC.

J is TRBJ2-7 and V is TRBV29-1; a possible D gene is TRBD1 (5 bases). The CDR3 totals 11 residues. Germline CDR1 is SQVTM and CDR2 is ANQGSEA. The CDR3 DNA reads as TGCAGTGAGACAGTCTCCTACGAGCAGTACTTC. This gives the protein CSETVSYEQYF.

There are many counts of this clonotype. This chain links TRBV7-2 with TRBJ2-5; D not resolved. Trimming pared 5 bases from V and 5 bases from J, leaving 12 bases between. Germline assignment: CDR1 SGHTA and CDR2 FQGNSA. This CDR3 has 13 amino acids. The chain's CDR3 is CASSEQLRETQYF. The CDR3 region has the DNA TGTGCCAGCAGCGAACAGTTGCGGGAGACCCAGTACTTC.